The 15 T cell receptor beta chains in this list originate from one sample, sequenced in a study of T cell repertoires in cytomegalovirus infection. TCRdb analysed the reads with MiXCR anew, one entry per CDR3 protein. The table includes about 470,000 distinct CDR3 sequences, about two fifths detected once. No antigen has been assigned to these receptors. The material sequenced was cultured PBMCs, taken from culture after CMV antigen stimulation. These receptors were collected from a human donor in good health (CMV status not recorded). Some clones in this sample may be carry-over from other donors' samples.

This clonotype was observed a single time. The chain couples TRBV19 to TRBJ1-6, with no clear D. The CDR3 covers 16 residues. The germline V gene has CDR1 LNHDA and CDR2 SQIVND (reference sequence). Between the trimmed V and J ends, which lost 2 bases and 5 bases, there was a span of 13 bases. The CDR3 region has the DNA TGTGCCAGTAGTATATTAGACGGCGTCGATAATTCACCCCTCCACTTT. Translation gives CASSILDGVDNSPLHF. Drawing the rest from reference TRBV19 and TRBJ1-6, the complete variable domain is DGGITQSPKYLFRKEGQNVTLSCEQNLNHDAMYWYRQDPGQGLRLIYYSQIVNDFQKGDIAEGYSVSREKKESFPLTVTSAQKNPTAFYLCASSILDGVDNSPLHFGNGTRLTVT.

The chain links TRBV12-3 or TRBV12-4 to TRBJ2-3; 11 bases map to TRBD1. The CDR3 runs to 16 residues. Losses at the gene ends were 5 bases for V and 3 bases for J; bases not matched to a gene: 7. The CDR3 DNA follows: TGTGCCAGCAGTCCGGGACAGGGGGGGAGGACAGATACGCAGTATTTT. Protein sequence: CASSPGQGGRTDTQYF.

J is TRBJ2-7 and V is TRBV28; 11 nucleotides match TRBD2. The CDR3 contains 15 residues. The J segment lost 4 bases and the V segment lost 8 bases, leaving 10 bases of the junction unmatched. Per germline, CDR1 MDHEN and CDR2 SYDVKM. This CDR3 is CASHNLAGGLYEQYF. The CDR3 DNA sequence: TGTGCCAGCCACAACCTAGCGGGGGGTTTATACGAGCAGTACTTC.

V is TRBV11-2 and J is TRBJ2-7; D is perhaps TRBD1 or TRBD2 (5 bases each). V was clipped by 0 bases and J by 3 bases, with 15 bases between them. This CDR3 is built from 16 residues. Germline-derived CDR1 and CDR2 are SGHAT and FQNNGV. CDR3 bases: TGTGCCAGCAGCTTAGAGGGCCTCGGGACCTACTACGAGCAGTACTTC. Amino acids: CASSLEGLGTYYEQYF.

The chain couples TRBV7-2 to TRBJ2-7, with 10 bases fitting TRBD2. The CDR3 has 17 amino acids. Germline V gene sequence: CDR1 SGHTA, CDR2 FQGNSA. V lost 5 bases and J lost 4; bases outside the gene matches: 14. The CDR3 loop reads CASSPSTAGGPVYEQYF. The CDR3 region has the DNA TGTGCCAGCAGCCCGAGCACAGCGGGAGGGCCGGTTTACGAGCAGTACTTC.

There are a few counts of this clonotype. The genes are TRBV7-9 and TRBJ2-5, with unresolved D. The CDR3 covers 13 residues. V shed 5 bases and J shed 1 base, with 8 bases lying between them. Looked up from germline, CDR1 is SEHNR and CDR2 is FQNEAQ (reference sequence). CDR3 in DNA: TGTGCCAGCAGCGGAGACTTCCAAGAGACCCAGTACTTC. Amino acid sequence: CASSGDFQETQYF.

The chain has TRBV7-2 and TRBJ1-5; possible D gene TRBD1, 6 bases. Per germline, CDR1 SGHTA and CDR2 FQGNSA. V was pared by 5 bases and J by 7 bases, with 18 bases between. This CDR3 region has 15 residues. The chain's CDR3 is CASSRGSEFRQPQHF. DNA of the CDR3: TGTGCCAGCAGCAGGGGGAGTGAGTTTCGGCAGCCCCAGCATTTT.

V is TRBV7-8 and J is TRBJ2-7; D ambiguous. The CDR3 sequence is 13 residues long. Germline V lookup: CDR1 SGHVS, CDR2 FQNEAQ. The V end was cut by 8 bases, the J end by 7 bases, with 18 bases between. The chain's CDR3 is CASRLSNDQEQYF. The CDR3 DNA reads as TGTGCCAGCCGCCTGAGTAACGACCAAGAGCAGTACTTC.

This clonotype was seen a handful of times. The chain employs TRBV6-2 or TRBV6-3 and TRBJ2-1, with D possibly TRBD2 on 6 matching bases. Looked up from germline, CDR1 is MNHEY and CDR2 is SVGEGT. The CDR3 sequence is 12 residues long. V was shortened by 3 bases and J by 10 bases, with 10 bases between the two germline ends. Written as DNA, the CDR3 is TGTGCCAGCAGTTATCCCGCGGGGGAGCAGTTCTTC. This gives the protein CASSYPAGEQFF.

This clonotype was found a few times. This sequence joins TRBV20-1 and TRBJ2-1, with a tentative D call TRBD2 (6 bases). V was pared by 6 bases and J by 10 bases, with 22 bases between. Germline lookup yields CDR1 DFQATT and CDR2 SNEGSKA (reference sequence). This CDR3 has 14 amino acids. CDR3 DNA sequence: TGCAGTGCCCTTCGGGGGACCCGGGACGAGGAGCAGTTCTTC. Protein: CSALRGTRDEEQFF.

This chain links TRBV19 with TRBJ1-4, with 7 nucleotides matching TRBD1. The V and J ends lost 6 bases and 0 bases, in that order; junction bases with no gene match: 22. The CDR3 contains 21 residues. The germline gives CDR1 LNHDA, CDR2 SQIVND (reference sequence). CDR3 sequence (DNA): TGTGCCAGTAGGGGTGACCACGACAGGGAGTCTCCCTTTGCAACTAATGAAAAACTGTTTTTT. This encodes CASRGDHDRESPFATNEKLFF.

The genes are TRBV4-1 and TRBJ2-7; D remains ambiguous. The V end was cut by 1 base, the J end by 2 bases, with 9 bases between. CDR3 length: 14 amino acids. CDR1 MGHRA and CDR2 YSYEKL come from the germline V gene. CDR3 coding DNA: TGCGCCAGCAGCCAAGCGTTAAGGACCTACGAGCAGTACTTC. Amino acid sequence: CASSQALRTYEQYF.

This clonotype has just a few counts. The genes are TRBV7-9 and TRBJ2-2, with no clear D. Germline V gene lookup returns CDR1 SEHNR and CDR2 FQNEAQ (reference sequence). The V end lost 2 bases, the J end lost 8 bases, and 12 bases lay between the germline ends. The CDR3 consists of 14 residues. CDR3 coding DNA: TGTGCCAGCAGCTTATACTCGTCGGCAGGGGAGCTGTTTTTT. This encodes CASSLYSSAGELFF.

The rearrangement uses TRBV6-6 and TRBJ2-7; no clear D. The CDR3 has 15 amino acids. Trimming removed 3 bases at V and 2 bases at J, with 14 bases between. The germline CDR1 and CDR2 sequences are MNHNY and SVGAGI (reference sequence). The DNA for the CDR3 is TGTGCCAGCAGTTATATGTCCCCGACGGCCTACGAGCAGTACTTC. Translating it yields CASSYMSPTAYEQYF.

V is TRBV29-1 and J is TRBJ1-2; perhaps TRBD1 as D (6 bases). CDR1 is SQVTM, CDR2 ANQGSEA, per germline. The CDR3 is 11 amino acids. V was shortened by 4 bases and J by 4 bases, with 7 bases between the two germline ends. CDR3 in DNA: TGCAGCGTTGCCAGGGGCTATGGCTACACCTTC. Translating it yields CSVARGYGYTF. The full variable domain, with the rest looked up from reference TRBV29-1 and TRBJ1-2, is SAVISQKPSRDICQRGTSLTIQCQVDSQVTMMFWYRQQPGQSLTLIATANQGSEATYESGFVIDKFPISRPNLTFSTLTVSNMSPEDSSIYLCSVARGYGYTFGSGTRLTVV.